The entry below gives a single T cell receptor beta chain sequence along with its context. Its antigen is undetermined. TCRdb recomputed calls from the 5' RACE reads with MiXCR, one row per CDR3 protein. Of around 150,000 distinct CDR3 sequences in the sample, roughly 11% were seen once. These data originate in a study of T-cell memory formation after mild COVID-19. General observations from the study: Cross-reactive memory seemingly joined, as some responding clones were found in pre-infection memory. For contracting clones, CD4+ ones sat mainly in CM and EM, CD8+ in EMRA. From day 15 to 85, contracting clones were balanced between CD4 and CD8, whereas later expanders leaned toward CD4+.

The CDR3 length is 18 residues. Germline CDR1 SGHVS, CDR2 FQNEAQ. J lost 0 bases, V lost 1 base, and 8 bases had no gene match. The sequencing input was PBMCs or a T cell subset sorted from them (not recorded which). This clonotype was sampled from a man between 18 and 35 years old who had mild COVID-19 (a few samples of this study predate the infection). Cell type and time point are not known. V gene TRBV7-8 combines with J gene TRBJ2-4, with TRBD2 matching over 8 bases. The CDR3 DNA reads TGTGCCAGCAGCTTAGTTAGTGCCAGCGGGAGAGCCAAAAACATTCAGTACTTC. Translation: CASSLVSASGRAKNIQYF.